The 18 T cell receptor beta chains presented below share a single source sample, sequenced in a study of shared clonotypes between healthy human individuals (dated by TCRdb to the early 2020s). The receptor library was made with the immunoSEQ multiplex PCR assay. TCRdb took this table from immuneACCESS and kept in-frame rearrangements with V and J called. Such tables lack part of the clones; where checked against another copy, unresolved V genes explain under half of the gap, and the rest is unexplained. In this sample the table shows about 2 million clones, roughly 95% of which occur a single time. The ten largest clonotypes hold more than 0.95% of the sample. CD8 naive samples consisted of CD45RO-negative cells that were positively selected for CCR7, yielding a CD45RA+CCR7+ population without TemRA cells. Sequencing was carried out using naive CD8+ T cells sorted from blood. According to the study, the label for this sample's cell subset or site signals: CD45RA+CCR7+. These TCRs come from a man younger than 30 in good health.

The chain uses TRBV4-1 and TRBJ2-2, with 9 bases identical to TRBD2. The CDR3 runs to 16 residues. Trimming took 0 bases from V and 5 from J; bases not matched to a gene: 4. Germline V gene sequence: CDR1 MGHRA, CDR2 YSYEKL. The CDR3 loop is CASSQESSGSTGELFF. The CDR3 DNA reads as TGCGCCAGCAGCCAAGAGAGTAGCGGGAGTACCGGGGAGCTGTTTTTT.

The chain carries TRBV5-1 and TRBJ1-4; no firm D call. Looked up from germline, CDR1 is SGHRS and CDR2 is YFSETQ. The CDR3 length is 15 residues. Trimming removed 6 bases at V and 0 bases at J, with 12 bases between. The CDR3 loop is CASTQNSATNEKLFF. CDR3 sequence (DNA): TGCGCCAGCACCCAGAACAGCGCAACTAATGAAAAACTGTTTTTT.

This CDR3 reads CASSEWQQETQYF. The CDR3 nucleotides read TGTGCCAGCAGTGAGTGGCAGCAAGAGACCCAGTACTTC. V gene TRBV6-1 combines with J gene TRBJ2-5; D remains unclear. V was pared by 3 bases and J by 2 bases, with 7 bases between. The CDR3 is 13 residues long. Germline CDR1 reads MNHNS; CDR2 reads SASEGT.

The gene calls are TRBV28 and TRBJ2-1, with 8 bases fitting TRBD2. CDR3 size: 16 residues. Looked up from germline, CDR1 is MDHEN and CDR2 is SYDVKM. With V trimmed by 5 bases and J by 7 bases, 13 bases remained unmatched. The CDR3 nucleotides are TGTGCCAGCAGTGTTAGCGGGGCGCCCATTGGGAATGAGCAGTTCTTC. The encoded protein is CASSVSGAPIGNEQFF.

V usage is TRBV7-8 and J usage is TRBJ2-7; D gene uncertain. The V gene lost 3 bases and the J gene lost 0 bases, with 9 bases spanning the gap. The CDR3 length is 14 residues. The V gene's germline CDR1 is SGHVS and CDR2 FQNEAQ. The chain's CDR3 is CASSFGLNSYEQYF. CDR3 nucleotides: TGTGCCAGCAGCTTTGGTCTGAACTCCTACGAGCAGTACTTC. The full variable domain, rest sourced from reference TRBV7-8 and TRBJ2-7, is GAGVSQSPRYKVAKRGQDVALRCDPISGHVSLFWYQQALGQGPEFLTYFQNEAQLDKSGLPSDRFFAERPEGSVSTLKIQRTQQEDSAVYLCASSFGLNSYEQYFGPGTRLTVT.

V gene TRBV28 combines with J gene TRBJ2-7; 8 nucleotides line up with TRBD1. This CDR3 region has 14 residues. The germline CDR1 and CDR2 sequences are MDHEN and SYDVKM. After removal of 6 bases from V and 4 bases from J, the junction contained 8 bases not matched to a gene. The CDR3 DNA reads TGTGCCAGCAGCTTAAGACAGGGGCTATACGAGCAGTACTTC. Translated: CASSLRQGLYEQYF. Drawing the rest from reference TRBV28 and TRBJ2-7, the complete variable domain is DVKVTQSSRYLVKRTGEKVFLECVQDMDHENMFWYRQDPGLGLRLIYFSYDVKMKEKGDIPEGYSVSREKKERFSLILESASTNQTSMYLCASSLRQGLYEQYFGPGTRLTVT.

In regard to this clone: The same CDR3 can be traced to other DNA sequences in this sample. The V and J genes are TRBV4-1 and TRBJ2-2, with TRBD1 as a possible D gene (5 bases). V was shortened by 3 bases and J by 1 base, with 9 bases between the two germline ends. CDR3 length: 15 amino acids. CDR1 is MGHRA and CDR2 is YSYEKL in the germline V gene. The CDR3 region is CASSHSTGNTGELFF. As DNA, the CDR3 is TGCGCCAGCAGCCACTCCACAGGGAACACCGGGGAGCTGTTTTTT.

Written as DNA, the CDR3 is TGCGCCAGCAGTGTGTCGAGCCCGAACACCGGGGAGCTGTTTTTT. Translation gives CASSVSSPNTGELFF. The chain is built from TRBV10-1 and TRBJ2-2; D gene uncertain. The CDR3 spans 15 residues. Germline CDR1 is WNHNN and CDR2 is SYGVQD (reference sequence). V shed 4 bases and J shed 0 bases, with 9 bases lying between them.

The rearrangement uses TRBV27 and TRBJ2-7; TRBD1 is a possible D gene (6 bases). The CDR3 is made up of 17 amino acids. Germline loops: CDR1 MNHEY, CDR2 SMNVEV (reference sequence). The germline V and J ends were trimmed by 6 bases and 3 bases, with 24 bases remaining between them. The CDR3, as DNA: TGTGCCAGCAGCCCTCTCCCAGGGGTCAGGAGCGTCTACGAGCAGTACTTC. Its translation is CASSPLPGVRSVYEQYF.

This clone was detected only once. The gene calls are TRBV2 and TRBJ2-7, with D hard to call. Germline loops: CDR1 SNHLY, CDR2 FYNNEI. This CDR3 is 12 amino acids long. The V end was cut by 10 bases, the J end by 4 bases, with 14 bases between. The CDR3 DNA reads as TGTGCCACCCGGACGGTTAGGTACGAGCAGTACTTC. Amino acids: CATRTVRYEQYF.

The chain has TRBV7-9 and TRBJ1-2; 8 bases line up with TRBD1. Germline loops: CDR1 SEHNR, CDR2 FQNEAQ (reference sequence). V was clipped by 3 bases and J by 4 bases; unmatched bases: 4. The CDR3 length is 14 residues. Written as DNA, the CDR3 is TGTGCCAGCAGCTTCGGACAGGGTAGCTATGGCTACACCTTC. Its translation is CASSFGQGSYGYTF. Variable domain in full (rest from reference TRBV7-9 and TRBJ1-2): DTGVSQNPRHKITKRGQNVTFRCDPISEHNRLYWYRQTLGQGPEFLTYFQNEAQLEKSRLLSDRFSAERPKGSFSTLEIQRTEQGDSAMYLCASSFGQGSYGYTFGSGTRLTVV.

This clone was detected only once. This sequence joins TRBV6-5 and TRBJ2-5, with TRBD2 matching 8 bases. Germline V gene lookup returns CDR1 MNHEY and CDR2 SVGAGI. The J segment lost 2 bases and the V segment lost 7 bases, leaving 6 bases of the junction unmatched. The CDR3 extends over 14 amino acids. CDR3 region: CASKPTGGQETQYF. CDR3 in DNA: TGTGCCAGCAAACCAACGGGGGGGCAAGAGACCCAGTACTTC.

The chain combines TRBV7-9 with TRBJ2-1, with 16 bases identical to TRBD2. V shed 6 bases and J 2 bases; nucleotides not matched to a gene: 7. Germline V gene sequence: CDR1 SEHNR, CDR2 FQNEAQ (reference sequence). This CDR3 region has 18 residues. DNA of the CDR3: TGTGCCAGCAGTCCCGGGACTAGCGGGAGGGCCCCCTACAATGAGCAGTTCTTC. Its translation: CASSPGTSGRAPYNEQFF.

The V gene is TRBV14, the J gene TRBJ2-7; 9 bases match TRBD1. Germline V gives CDR1 SGHDN, CDR2 FVKESK. Trimming took 0 bases from V and 2 from J; bases not matched to a gene: 5. The CDR3 has 16 residues. The CDR3 loop reads CASSQDRGQGPYEQYF. CDR3 DNA sequence: TGTGCCAGCAGCCAAGATCGGGGACAGGGACCCTACGAGCAGTACTTC.

This rearrangement joins TRBV2 to TRBJ2-6; a weak D match, TRBD1 (6 bases). The CDR3 is 17 amino acids. The V and J ends lost 8 bases and 4 bases respectively, with 21 bases between them. Germline V lookup: CDR1 SNHLY, CDR2 FYNNEI. The CDR3 region has the DNA TGTGCCAGCGAGCCCGATCCATGGGGGCAGGGGGCCAACGTCCTGACTTTC. Encoded protein: CASEPDPWGQGANVLTF.

DNA for the CDR3: TGTGCCAGCAGGGGGGACTGGACCTCCTACGAGCAGTACTTC. Translation gives CASRGDWTSYEQYF. This chain joins TRBV6-1 and TRBJ2-7; D perhaps matches TRBD2 (6 bases). Trimming stripped 6 bases from V and 0 bases from J, with 12 bases between. This CDR3 spans 14 amino acids. Germline CDR1 MNHNS, CDR2 SASEGT.

V is TRBV5-1 and J is TRBJ2-3; D not certain. CDR3 size: 15 residues. Per germline, CDR1 SGHRS and CDR2 YFSETQ. V was cut by 0 bases and J by 0 bases, with 8 bases left in between. The DNA for the CDR3 is TGCGCCAGCAGCTTGGCAAAGTCTAGCACAGATACGCAGTATTTT. This sequence encodes CASSLAKSSTDTQYF.

With respect to this clone: Other DNA sequences from this sample encode an identical CDR3 as well. This chain joins TRBV27 and TRBJ2-2; 8 nucleotides agree with TRBD1. V dropped 6 bases and J dropped 6; count of bases not matched to a gene: 6. Germline values: CDR1 MNHEY, CDR2 SMNVEV (reference sequence). The length of the CDR3 is 14 residues. CDR3 loop: CASSPDRGPGELFF. In DNA, the CDR3 is TGTGCCAGCAGCCCCGACAGGGGTCCCGGGGAGCTGTTTTTT.